The 5 T cell receptor beta chains below all came from one sample that was sequenced in a study of OX40 agonist ivuxolimab in advanced cancers. Produced via immunoSEQ multiplex PCR; TCRdb's table is partial and in-frame only. The sample consists of some 16,000 clones, roughly 77% of them appearing once. The specimen was CD4+ or CD8+ T cells sorted from blood, collected in a trial of the OX40 agonist ivuxolimab. Source of these receptors: an adult with an advanced solid tumor such as melanoma, head and neck, liver or kidney cancer.

A single count supports this clone. The genes are TRBV6-6 and TRBJ1-3; D remains ambiguous. Deletions cut 6 bases from V and 4 bases from J, with 16 bases between. Germline V CDR1 and CDR2: MNHNY, SVGAGI (reference sequence). This CDR3 region has 15 residues. For the CDR3, the DNA is TGTGCCAGCAGGCAACTCCTGGGAACGGGAAACACCATATATTTT. It encodes CASRQLLGTGNTIYF.

The rearrangement links TRBV9 to TRBJ2-7, with D perhaps TRBD1 (5 bases). This CDR3 is built from 15 residues. V lost 1 base, J lost 2 bases, and 13 bases lay in between. Germline values: CDR1 SGDLS, CDR2 YYNGEE. The CDR3 bases are TGTGCCAGCAGCGTATCTCCAGGGCCAACCTACGAGCAGTACTTC. Protein: CASSVSPGPTYEQYF. Full variable domain (outside the CDR3, taken from reference TRBV9 and TRBJ2-7): DSGVTQTPKHLITATGQRVTLRCSPRSGDLSVYWYQQSLDQGLQFLIQYYNGEERAKGNILERFSAQQFPDLHSELNLSSLELGDSALYFCASSVSPGPTYEQYFGPGTRLTVT.

This chain uses TRBV2 with TRBJ1-6; maybe TRBD1 (6 bases). Trimming shortened V by 7 bases and J by 0 bases, and 10 bases separated the two germline ends. CDR1 and CDR2 (germline): SNHLY, FYNNEI. The CDR3 runs 15 residues. This CDR3 reads CASKKDSSYNSPLHF. DNA of the CDR3: TGTGCCAGCAAAAAGGACAGCTCCTATAATTCACCCCTCCACTTT.

In DNA form, the CDR3 reads TGTGCCAGCAGTTTATCCTGGGGACAGGGTAACTATGGCTACACCTTC. Amino acids: CASSLSWGQGNYGYTF. V usage is TRBV28 and J usage is TRBJ1-2; TRBD1 aligns across 9 bases. The V gene's germline CDR1 is MDHEN and CDR2 SYDVKM. The V segment lost 1 base and the J segment 1 base; nucleotides outside the gene matches: 4. The length of the CDR3 is 16 residues.

This clone showed up just a few times. V gene TRBV7-8 combines with J gene TRBJ2-3; 8 positions agree with TRBD2. V dropped 5 bases and J dropped 4; count of bases not matched to a gene: 11. The V gene's germline CDR1 is SGHVS and CDR2 FQNEAQ. The CDR3 length is 16 residues. This CDR3 is CASSPPGLGSADTQYF. CDR3 DNA: TGTGCCAGCAGCCCCCCGGGACTAGGGTCCGCAGATACGCAGTATTTT.